This entry features one T cell receptor beta chain sequence. This CDR3 region has 14 residues. Germline loops: CDR1 SGHRS, CDR2 YFSETQ. Trimming removed 0 bases from V and 4 bases from J; junction bases left unmatched: 2. This table comes from immunoSEQ multiplex PCR, and its TCRdb copy is limited to in-frame clones, with some not included. The data contain about 40,000 clones, over 75% of them singletons. This sample is drawn from a study of blood T cell repertoires in COVID-19. About the research overall: Material from acute and convalescent COVID-19 was sourced from the United States, Italy and Spain. The cDNA or gDNA used as material had been derived from T cells, B-cell-depleted T cells, or PBMCs.

The receptor was derived from a human donor in a cohort sampled during active COVID-19. The chain joins TRBV5-1 to TRBJ1-2, with 8 bases aligning to TRBD1. Sample: peripheral blood. CDR3 coding DNA: TGCGCCAGCAGCTTGGGACAGGGGTCCTATGGCTACACCTTC. Protein sequence: CASSLGQGSYGYTF.